This entry is about one T cell receptor beta chain. Its antigen is unknown. No base-level quality is on record; no much larger clone is a single base apart. The source of the sample is a study of cytomegalovirus exposure and HLA in healthy donors (dated by TCRdb to 2015 to 2018). Background for the entire study: In an earlier analysis of 587 of the donors, 276 Gb of sequence data and 117 million unique TCR beta sequences from about 190 million T cells were reported. An early release covering 550 to 650 HLA-typed donors comprised approximately 290 gigabases of sequencing data and roughly 85 million unique TCR sequences. Of the 300 to 450 genotyped donors, approximately 83% fell in the genetic ancestry cluster associated with self-reported Caucasian donors. The study was designed to test whether signatures of past pathogen exposure could be identified by cataloging public T cell receptors. The study used immunosequencing to profile the T cell repertoires of several hundred subjects and linked those repertoires to cytomegalovirus serostatus. In addition to the first cohort of about 650 subjects, a separate validation cohort of over 90 different subjects was used. The study combined high-throughput TCR immunosequencing, statistical association of individual TCRs with disease status, and machine learning to predict cytomegalovirus infection status. In a later analysis, previously published TCR beta repertoires from some 640 donors were re-analyzed and high-resolution HLA genotyping was added so that TCR occurrence patterns could be studied. Rather than using new phenotypic data, the later analysis identified candidate immune exposures from TCR beta sequences and from how often those sequences occurred across donors. An earlier analysis of some 500 of the donors used high-throughput TCR beta sequencing to judge whether each TCR beta V gene segment behaved as functional or pseudogenic. Donor age, sex, ethnicity and CMV serostatus were compiled alongside the repertoire data. In a later genetic analysis, genome-wide SNP genotypes for about 65% of the 666 donors were used, and that subset was treated as a discovery cohort. Every discovery cohort repertoire had been produced on one sequencing platform. HLA typing covered class I and class II loci at four-digit resolution. Typing coverage differed by locus: A, B, C, DRB1 and DQB1 were typed in roughly 620-640 donors, DQA1 in 500 to 550, DPA1 in some 600, and DPB1 in 450 to 490. Roughly five DR-DQ haplotypes were handled as single units for association and clustering because linkage in the cohort was strong. Among about 390 genotyped donors of the cohort, an average of around 240,000 unique TCR beta nucleotide sequences were sequenced per donor, roughly 18% of them non-productive. What the study reported, not specific to this receptor: In a later genetic analysis, a missense DCLRE1C variant was associated with V-gene and J-gene trimming of TCR beta chains, and the association was replicated in an independent cohort. Presence/absence analyses assumed roughly uniform sequencing depth across donors, an assumption that may not hold. Over 15 rarely observed V segments, including chromosome 9 orphons, were excluded from the earlier analysis of about 600 of the donors because counts were too low. According to a later genetic analysis, donors in an Asian-associated ancestry cluster had fewer N-insertions in productive TCRs than the approximately 610-donor mean. When HLA alleles, especially DR and DQ, strongly co-occurred, attributing TCR associations to individual alleles was difficult. For the cohort, immune exposure information was limited to CMV serostatus. This cohort had only TCR beta chains sequenced, and the lack of alpha or paired-chain data limited which features could be detected. In a later analysis, most CMV-associated TCR beta chains were found to appear HLA-restricted, with HLA associations seemingly driven largely by CMV exposure. The sequencing pipeline was judged likely to have produced a cluster of highly shared sequence variants as a technical artifact. Most TCR sequences were observed very rarely across donors, whereas some public TCRs were present in many individuals. Three of the identified cytomegalovirus-associated TCR beta chains were confirmed in vitro to be specific for cytomegalovirus antigens. Linkage disequilibrium might explain the correlated functional status among segregating V segments, but an unknown experimental factor could not be ruled out. The classifier was reported to diagnose cytomegalovirus status with high specificity and sensitivity in both the original and validation cohorts. Several of the top co-occurrence clusters appeared to be linked to parvovirus B19, influenza, CMV and Epstein-Barr virus, according to a later analysis. A total of 150 or so TCR beta chains were listed by the study as associated with cytomegalovirus. In a later analysis, about 16,000 TCR beta sequences were associated with specific HLA alleles at a false discovery rate of 0.05. Because the 87-base-pair reads could not distinguish some IMGT-functional V segments, including TRBV6-2 and TRBV6-3, those segments were excluded. In an earlier analysis of some 550 of the donors, most TCR beta V segments were observed in productive rearrangements about 87% or about 30% of the time, broadly matching IMGT annotations. In a later analysis, the rate of TCR association differed among HLA loci, with DRB1 alleles having the most associated TCRs and HLA-C alleles having the fewest. HLA typing was unavailable for some donors at each locus, so association tests used only the typed subset. A later analysis found that HLA-associated TCR beta chains were more clonally expanded and had lower generation probabilities than equally common non-associated chains. A further reported finding was that TCR beta sequences accurately predicted the HLA-A and HLA-B alleles for most subjects in the first cohort. According to the authors, the approach could potentially be generalized to other disease states and immunological phenotypes.

The library was made by the immunoSEQ multiplex PCR assay. A mixture of 60 forward primers for TCR Vbeta segments and 13 reverse primers for TCR Jbeta segments was used in the multiplex PCR. The CDR3 region of rearranged TCR beta genes was amplified from genomic DNA by a multiplex PCR assay. The amplified TCR beta libraries were sequenced on the Illumina HiSeq System as 87-base-pair reads. As for the original processing: Across the 666 repertoires, a later analysis counted around 80 million unique TCR beta chains, around 11 million of which were shared by at least two donors. A nearest-neighbor algorithm error-corrected the raw reads and collapsed the reads into unique sequences, merging closely related sequences to remove PCR and sequencing errors. V, D and J gene segments were assigned by aligning CDR3 sequences to IMGT reference sequences. For a sequence to be retained, a match of at least six nucleotides was required to both a V gene segment and a J gene segment. Rearrangements were classified as productive when the CDR3 lacked stop codons and remained in frame with V and J, and all other rearrangements were classified as non-productive. Following IMGT convention, CDR3 was defined as the stretch from the second conserved V-encoded cysteine to the conserved J-encoded phenylalanine. Sequences without an unambiguous match to a single V gene segment were excluded from the earlier analysis of over 500 of the donors. An earlier analysis of approximately 590 of the donors called V segments functional above 56.7% productive rearrangements and segregating when the between-donor standard deviation exceeded 5%. A statistical classification framework was developed to diagnose cytomegalovirus status using the catalog of TCR beta chain sequences. In a later analysis, TCR nucleotide sequences were compared against IMGT/GENE-DB human TR gene sequences so that V and J genes could be assigned. A later analysis assigned CDR3 sequences and most-parsimonious VDJ recombination scenarios with the TCRdist pipeline. In a later analysis, each TCR beta chain was defined by its CDR3 amino acid sequence together with its V-gene family, and reads lacking a unique V-gene family were excluded. A later analysis removed nearly 600 highly shared, low-generation-probability nucleotide sequences to deal with suspected cross-contamination and a sequencing artifact. A later analysis calculated a clonal expansion index for each public chain from normalized within-repertoire ranks of inferred template counts. A later analysis computed generation probabilities with a VDJ recombination model fitted to out-of-frame rearrangements, and checked the results against IGoR. In a later analysis, TCR-TCR, TCR-HLA and TCR-CMV co-occurrence was scored with hypergeometric tests, and a repertoire-size bias correction was applied to TCR pairs. A later analysis estimated false discovery rates by permuting HLA or CMV assignments 20 times. In a later analysis, co-occurring TCRs were grouped with DBSCAN, and TCRdist sequence similarity was added when clustering was performed within HLA-allele-positive subsets. For co-occurrence clustering, repertoires with fewer than 30,000 or more than 120,000 public chains were excluded, along with roughly five repertoires with anomalous nucleotide sharing. Not all clones reach the TCRdb copy of this immuneACCESS table, which keeps in-frame sequences only. Checked studies attribute under half of the gap to unresolved V genes and leave the rest unexplained. V and J calls and clone size follow that table, whereas D and trimming were derived from the DNA. The sample contains about 100,000 clones, over 65% of them found a single time. The ten largest clones add up to about 14% of the sample.

The cohort comprised around 690 healthy bone marrow donors. At the time of sampling, every cohort member was nominally healthy, though immune exposures that went unrecorded were likely present. The donor was CMV seropositive and belonged to the group of more than 250 seropositive cohort members. A peripheral blood sample was provided by each donor, and peripheral blood mononuclear cells were used for TCR beta sequencing. The Qiagen DNeasy Blood Extraction Kit was used to extract genomic DNA from the blood cell samples. In the germline V gene (reference sequence), CDR1 corresponds to SEHNR and CDR2 to FQNEAQ. Taken from cysteine to phenylalanine, the CDR3 has 17 residues. Only the CDR3 portion is preserved as DNA: 51 bases, with reading frame beginning at the first base. For this chain, trimming is 5 bases at the V end and 5 bases at the J end, and the number of junction bases without a gene match is 13.

The chain employs TRBV7-9 and TRBJ2-5, with 11 middle bases fitting TRBD1. The sequenced material came from PBMCs. This clonotype was sampled from a woman aged 40 to 49 in good health and CMV-seropositive. The CDR3 region reads CASSAGTGGSLGETQYF. The bases read TGTGCCAGCAGCGCCGGGACAGGGGGTTCTCTCGGGGAGACCCAGTACTTC. The entire variable domain, with the stretches around the CDR3 drawn from the reference TRBV7-9 and TRBJ2-5 proteins, is DTGVSQNPRHKITKRGQNVTFRCDPISEHNRLYWYRQTLGQGPEFLTYFQNEAQLEKSRLLSDRFSAERPKGSFSTLEIQRTEQGDSAMYLCASSAGTGGSLGETQYFGPGTRLLVL.